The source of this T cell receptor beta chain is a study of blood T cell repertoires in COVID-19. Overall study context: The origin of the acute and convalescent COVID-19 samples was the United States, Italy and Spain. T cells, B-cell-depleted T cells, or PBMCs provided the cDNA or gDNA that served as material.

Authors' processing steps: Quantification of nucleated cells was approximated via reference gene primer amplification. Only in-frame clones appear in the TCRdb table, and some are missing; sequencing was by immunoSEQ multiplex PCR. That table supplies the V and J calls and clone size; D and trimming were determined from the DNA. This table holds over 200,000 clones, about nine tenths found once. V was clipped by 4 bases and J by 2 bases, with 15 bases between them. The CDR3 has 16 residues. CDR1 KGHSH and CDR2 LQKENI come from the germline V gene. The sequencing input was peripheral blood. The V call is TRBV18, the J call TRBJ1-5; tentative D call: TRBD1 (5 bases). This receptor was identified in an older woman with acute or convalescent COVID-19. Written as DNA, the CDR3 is TGTGCCAGCTCACGCGGGACCCTGGCTGGCAATCAGCCCCAGCATTTT. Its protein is CASSRGTLAGNQPQHF.